A single sample is the source of the 29 T cell receptor beta chains below, sequenced in a study of T cell responses to AZD1222 COVID-19 vaccine (dated by TCRdb to the early 2020s). The time point label for this specimen denotes: about 28 days (+/-7) after the second vaccine dose. Library method: the immunoSEQ multiplex PCR assay. TCRdb limited this immuneACCESS table to in-frame rearrangements with V and J called. A share of clones is missing; checked studies link under half to unresolved V genes, and the rest is unexplained. A total of 91,000 or so clones appear in this sample, 80% to 95% of them only once. 2.5% to 3.5% of the sample is in the top ten clones. Sequenced here: peripheral blood, sampled 28 days after the second AZD1222 dose. These receptor sequences come from an adult who received the AZD1222 COVID-19 vaccine.

The genes are TRBV19 and TRBJ1-1; D call uncertain. Between the trimmed V and J ends, which lost 7 bases and 0 bases, there was a span of 6 bases. The CDR3 covers 12 residues. CDR1 LNHDA and CDR2 SQIVND come from the germline V gene (reference sequence). The CDR3 protein is CASTDLNTEAFF. The CDR3 DNA reads as TGTGCCAGTACAGATTTGAACACTGAAGCTTTCTTT.

The genes are TRBV7-9 and TRBJ2-3; 7 bases agree with TRBD1. Germline-derived CDR1 and CDR2 are SEHNR and FQNEAQ (reference sequence). After removal of 2 bases from V and 3 bases from J, the junction contained 2 bases not matched to a gene. This CDR3 has 14 residues. The CDR3 bases are TGTGCCAGCAGCTTACAGGGGGAAACAGATACGCAGTATTTT. It is translated as CASSLQGETDTQYF.

This chain links TRBV2 with TRBJ1-3; TRBD1 agrees at 11 bases. V gave up 4 bases and J gave up 4 bases; unmatched junction bases: 9. The CDR3 spans 17 residues. Germline CDR1 SNHLY, CDR2 FYNNEI. In nucleotides, the CDR3 is TGTGCCAGCAGTGCGTTGGGGACAGGGGGTTTCGGAAACACCATATATTTT. Its translation is CASSALGTGGFGNTIYF.

The V gene is TRBV5-1, the J gene TRBJ1-6; TRBD1 matches 7 bases. V was pared by 4 bases and J by 7 bases, with 8 bases of the junction left unmatched. The CDR3 is 15 residues long. From germline, CDR1 is SGHRS and CDR2 YFSETQ. This chain's CDR3 is CASSRGTAENSPLHF. Here the CDR3 DNA reads TGCGCCAGCAGCCGCGGGACAGCAGAAAATTCACCCCTCCACTTT.

V usage is TRBV7-9 and J usage is TRBJ1-1; D remains unclear. V was cut by 1 base and J by 1 base, with 4 bases left in between. The germline gives CDR1 SEHNR, CDR2 FQNEAQ (reference sequence). The CDR3 contains 13 residues. The CDR3 protein is CASSLEANTEAFF. CDR3 DNA sequence: TGTGCCAGCAGCTTAGAGGCGAACACTGAAGCTTTCTTT.

J is TRBJ1-5 and V is TRBV5-8; 9 nucleotides line up with TRBD1. The CDR3 totals 18 residues. Germline CDR1 SGHTS, CDR2 YDEGEE. V trimming: 2 bases; J trimming: 6 bases; junction bases outside the gene matches: 15. The CDR3 bases are TGTGCCAGCAGCTTTATTTCACCCGGACAGGGGCCCGTTCAGCCCCAGCATTTT. Translating gives CASSFISPGQGPVQPQHF. Full variable domain (outside the CDR3, taken from reference TRBV5-8 and TRBJ1-5): EAGVTQSPTHLIKTRGQQATLRCSPISGHTSVYWYQQALGLGLQFLLWYDEGEERNRGNFPPRFSGRQFPNYSSELNVNALELEDSALYLCASSFISPGQGPVQPQHFGDGTRLSIL.

The rearrangement links TRBV6-1 to TRBJ1-6; D is unclear. Trimming pared 4 bases from V and 0 bases from J, leaving 10 bases between. Per the germline V gene, CDR1 is MNHNS and CDR2 is SASEGT. This CDR3 has 16 amino acids. Here the CDR3 DNA reads TGTGCCAGCAGTGCTGCCTGGGGCTCCTATAATTCACCCCTCCACTTT. Protein: CASSAAWGSYNSPLHF.

This chain joins TRBV21-1 and TRBJ2-7; the table's D call TRBD2 went unverified against the DNA. TRBV21-1 is deemed a pseudogene. This CDR3 is 17 amino acids long. DNA of the CDR3: TGTGCCAGCAGCAAAGTAGGGACTAGCGGGCGAACCTACGAGCAGTACTTC. Translation gives CASSKVGTSGRTYEQYF.

CDR3 bases: TGTGCCAGCAGCTTTACTAGCTACAATGAGCAGTTCTTC. This encodes CASSFTSYNEQFF. The rearrangement uses TRBV5-4 and TRBJ2-1; D might be TRBD2 (5 bases). Trimming cost V 2 bases and J 3 bases, with 6 bases left between them. The CDR3 contains 13 residues. CDR1 SGHNT and CDR2 YYREEE come from the germline V gene (reference sequence).

In its sample, this clone was seen once. The chain joins TRBV3-1 (or the pseudogene TRBV3-2) to TRBJ2-7; 11 bases agree with TRBD1. J lost 3 bases, V lost 3 bases, and 7 bases had no gene match. The V gene's germline CDR1 is LGHDT and CDR2 YNNKEL (reference sequence). The CDR3 totals 16 residues. The CDR3 region is CASSHDMGQGDYEQYF. The CDR3 DNA follows: TGTGCCAGCAGCCACGATATGGGACAGGGGGACTACGAGCAGTACTTC.

V usage is TRBV19 and J usage is TRBJ1-5, with unresolved D. The germline V gene encodes CDR1 LNHDA and CDR2 SQIVND (reference sequence). Trimming shortened V by 3 bases and J by 3 bases, and 12 bases separated the two germline ends. This CDR3 is built from 15 residues. The CDR3 is CASSIRAVVNQPQHF. The CDR3 nucleotides read TGTGCCAGTAGTATTAGGGCCGTAGTCAATCAGCCCCAGCATTTT.

This chain uses TRBV12-3 or TRBV12-4 with TRBJ1-1, with 9 bases fitting TRBD1. The CDR3 loop spans 13 amino acids. V dropped 6 bases and J dropped 5; count of bases not matched to a gene: 4. The CDR3 coding sequence is TGTGCCAGCAGGGGACAGGGAATAACTGAAGCTTTCTTT. Amino acids: CASRGQGITEAFF.

This chain uses TRBV5-1 with TRBJ2-5, with 9 bases lining up with TRBD1. This CDR3 contains 15 residues. Germline V gene sequence: CDR1 SGHRS, CDR2 YFSETQ. Unmatched junction bases numbered 5, after V lost 0 bases and J lost 5 bases. CDR3 nucleotide sequence: TGCGCCAGCAGCTTGGGGACAGGGGTCGGGGAGACCCAGTACTTC. It codes for CASSLGTGVGETQYF.

The chain joins TRBV4-1 to TRBJ2-7, with D possibly being TRBD1 (5 bases). Per germline, CDR1 MGHRA and CDR2 YSYEKL. The CDR3 extends over 17 amino acids. V was shortened by 3 bases and J by 1 base, with 19 bases between the two germline ends. Here the CDR3 DNA reads TGCGCCAGCAGCCAGATAGGGGTTCCAGGGCCATCCTACGAGCAGTACTTC. Translating gives CASSQIGVPGPSYEQYF.

V is TRBV6-1 and J is TRBJ1-2; 8 bases agree with TRBD1. The CDR3 length is 15 residues. The V gene end was trimmed by 8 bases and the J gene end by 4 bases; junction bases not matched to a gene: 12. CDR1 MNHNS and CDR2 SASEGT come from the germline V gene. CDR3 nucleotide sequence: TGTGCCAGCCAGACAGGGGCTGGGGGTAGCTATGGCTACACCTTC. It yields the protein CASQTGAGGSYGYTF.

The chain joins TRBV6-1 to TRBJ2-7; unclear D gene. Germline loops: CDR1 MNHNS, CDR2 SASEGT. Trimming stripped 3 bases from V and 9 bases from J, with 12 bases between. The CDR3 extends over 12 amino acids. DNA of the CDR3: TGTGCCAGCAGTGAGAACCGCATAGGGCAGTACTTC. Protein sequence: CASSENRIGQYF.

The chain is built from TRBV15 and TRBJ1-2; 10 bases match TRBD1. J lost 7 bases, V lost 2 bases, and 10 bases had no gene match. The CDR3 has 16 residues. Germline CDR1 LNHNV, CDR2 YYDKDF (reference sequence). The CDR3 DNA reads as TGTGCCACCAGCAGAAGGCTAGGGACAGGGGAAGTTGGCTACACCTTC. The encoded protein is CATSRRLGTGEVGYTF.

This clone has a handful of counts. The chain links TRBV2 to TRBJ1-4; D is undetermined. Deletions cut 6 bases from V and 6 bases from J, with 8 bases between. The CDR3 sequence is 12 residues long. The germline V gene has CDR1 SNHLY and CDR2 FYNNEI. DNA of the CDR3: TGTGCCAGCAGAAGATGGGATGAAAAACTGTTTTTT. It is translated as CASRRWDEKLFF.

The gene calls are TRBV18 and TRBJ2-5; D uncertain. This CDR3 comprises 13 residues. CDR1 is KGHSH and CDR2 is LQKENI in the germline V gene. The V end lost 4 bases, the J end lost 1 base, and 7 bases lay between the germline ends. The CDR3 DNA reads TGTGCCAGCTCACTTGGCGTCCAAGAGACCCAGTACTTC. Its translation is CASSLGVQETQYF.

This clone is a singleton in its sample. The rearrangement joins TRBV6-5 to TRBJ1-1; 8 positions match TRBD1. CDR1 and CDR2 (germline): MNHEY, SVGAGI. With 6 bases clipped from V and 0 bases from J, the junction kept 6 bases outside the gene matches. The CDR3 runs to 15 residues. Here the CDR3 reads CASSTGQGMNTEAFF. In nucleotides, the CDR3 is TGTGCCAGCAGCACCGGACAGGGTATGAACACTGAAGCTTTCTTT.

The J gene is TRBJ1-1, the V gene TRBV12-3 or TRBV12-4; 7 bases agree with TRBD1. The CDR3 consists of 13 residues. V trimming: 4 bases; J trimming: 6 bases; junction bases outside the gene matches: 5. The DNA of the CDR3 is TGTGCCAGCAGTTCCACTACAGGGGCTGAAGCTTTCTTT. Translating gives CASSSTTGAEAFF.

The chain links TRBV7-9 to TRBJ2-2, with D uncertain. The CDR3 is 14 amino acids. Germline values: CDR1 SEHNR, CDR2 FQNEAQ (reference sequence). Deletions cut 2 bases from V and 0 bases from J, with 4 bases between. CDR3 in amino acids: CASSLTANTGELFF. The DNA of the CDR3 is TGTGCCAGCAGCTTAACCGCGAACACCGGGGAGCTGTTTTTT.

V usage is TRBV10-3 and J usage is TRBJ1-3, with 9 nucleotides matching TRBD1. CDR1 is ENHRY and CDR2 is SYGVKD in the germline V gene. V was pared by 6 bases and J by 4 bases, with 4 bases of the junction left unmatched. The CDR3 sequence is 14 residues long. Written as DNA, the CDR3 is TGTGCCATCAGGAGACAGGGGGAAGGAAACACCATATATTTT. Its translation is CAIRRQGEGNTIYF.

The chain joins TRBV19 to TRBJ1-2; D gene uncertain. Germline V gene data show CDR1 as LNHDA and CDR2 as SQIVND (reference sequence). Trimming stripped 3 bases from V and 6 bases from J, with 14 bases between. The CDR3 contains 14 residues. CDR3 sequence (DNA): TGTGCCAGTAGTATGGGGAGGGATCCCCATGGCTACACCTTC. It yields the protein CASSMGRDPHGYTF.

The genes are TRBV24-1 and TRBJ1-2; 11 nucleotides agree with TRBD1. Germline assignment: CDR1 KGHDR and CDR2 SFDVKD. This CDR3 has 16 amino acids. V was clipped by 4 bases and J by 5 bases; unmatched bases: 8. The CDR3 DNA follows: TGTGCCACCAGTGACCCCGGACAGGGGGCAATGTATGGCTACACCTTC. This encodes CATSDPGQGAMYGYTF.

The V call is TRBV6-4, the J call TRBJ2-7, with 13 positions matching TRBD2. Germline V lookup: CDR1 MRHNA, CDR2 SNTAGT. CDR3 length: 14 residues. V lost 3 bases and J lost 4; bases outside the gene matches: 0. For the CDR3, the DNA is TGTGCCAGCAGTGAGGGACTAGCGGGGTACGAGCAGTACTTC. This encodes CASSEGLAGYEQYF.

V and J are TRBV7-3 and TRBJ1-1; D is undetermined. V was trimmed by 2 bases and J by 1 base, leaving 5 bases between them. The CDR3 length is 13 residues. Germline lookup yields CDR1 SGHTA and CDR2 FQGTGA. The CDR3 loop is CASSLDANTEAFF. For the CDR3, the DNA is TGTGCCAGCAGCTTAGACGCGAACACTGAAGCTTTCTTT.

V and J are TRBV2 and TRBJ2-1; the D is unclear. Trimming pared 1 base from V and 1 base from J, leaving 8 bases between. The CDR3 loop spans 15 amino acids. From germline, CDR1 is SNHLY and CDR2 FYNNEI. CDR3 amino acids: CASSEGGSSYNEQFF. Here the CDR3 DNA reads TGTGCCAGCAGTGAAGGAGGTTCATCCTACAATGAGCAGTTCTTC.

This chain links TRBV4-1 with TRBJ2-7; 8 nucleotides match TRBD1. This CDR3 spans 14 amino acids. Germline-derived CDR1 and CDR2 are MGHRA and YSYEKL. The junction had 6 bases not matched to a gene; V was cut back by 3 bases and J by 5 bases. The CDR3 protein is CASSQPDRVHEQYF. The CDR3 bases are TGCGCCAGCAGCCAGCCGGACAGGGTCCACGAGCAGTACTTC.